These 7 T cell receptor beta chains originate from one sample sequenced in a study of identical twins. A single record per CDR3 protein comes from TCRdb applying MiXCR to the 5' RACE reads. The sample includes about 700,000 distinct CDR3 sequences, 6% to 6.5% of them seen just once. Sequenced: naive T cells sorted from blood. The receptor set was obtained from a man aged 18 to 30 in good health.

This clonotype has a count of ten or more. This chain uses TRBV24-1 with TRBJ2-3; D gene ambiguous. Trimming left V 3 bases short and J 1 base short, with 7 bases between. The CDR3 is 14 amino acids. Looked up from germline, CDR1 is KGHDR and CDR2 is SFDVKD. This CDR3 reads CATSDPGRTDTQYF. The CDR3 DNA reads as TGTGCCACCAGTGATCCGGGCCGCACAGATACGCAGTATTTT.

This clonotype was counted many times. J is TRBJ2-5 and V is TRBV28; possibly TRBD1 for D (6 bases). The V end was cut by 8 bases, the J end by 5 bases, with 12 bases between. The CDR3 covers 12 residues. CDR1 is MDHEN and CDR2 is SYDVKM in the germline V gene. CDR3 in amino acids: CASGGELETQYF. The CDR3 DNA sequence: TGTGCCAGCGGGGGCGAGTTGGAGACCCAGTACTTC. Looking up the rest from reference TRBV28 and TRBJ2-5 gives the full variable domain: DVKVTQSSRYLVKRTGEKVFLECVQDMDHENMFWYRQDPGLGLRLIYFSYDVKMKEKGDIPEGYSVSREKKERFSLILESASTNQTSMYLCASGGELETQYFGPGTRLLVL.

This clonotype was seen repeatedly, ten times or more. The rearrangement uses TRBV7-6 and TRBJ2-1; D gene unclear. This CDR3 contains 12 residues. Trimming shortened V by 6 bases and J by 6 bases, and 9 bases separated the two germline ends. Germline CDR1 and CDR2: SGHVS and FNYEAQ. CDR3 sequence reads: CASSFVGNEQFF. As DNA, the CDR3 is TGTGCCAGCAGTTTTGTGGGCAATGAGCAGTTCTTC.

DNA for the CDR3: TGCAGCGGGCAGGACAGGGCTGGCTACACCTTC. It yields the protein CSGQDRAGYTF. The chain links TRBV29-1 to TRBJ1-2; 8 positions match TRBD1. The CDR3 is 11 amino acids. With V trimmed by 7 bases and J by 7 bases, 5 bases remained unmatched. Per the germline V gene, CDR1 is SQVTM and CDR2 is ANQGSEA.

This clonotype was recorded many times. The chain uses TRBV18 and TRBJ2-7; 8 bases map to TRBD1. The CDR3 runs to 15 residues. The germline V gene has CDR1 KGHSH and CDR2 LQKENI. The trim removed 3 bases at V and 2 bases at J, leaving 6 bases unmatched. DNA of the CDR3: TGTGCCAGCTCACCCGGGACAGGTGCCCCCTACGAGCAGTACTTC. This gives the protein CASSPGTGAPYEQYF.

In this sample, this clonotype turned up many times. V and J are TRBV10-3 and TRBJ2-2; TRBD1 is a possible D gene (6 bases). With 3 bases removed from V and 1 base from J, the gap between germline ends came to 9 bases. CDR1 and CDR2 from the germline V gene are ENHRY and SYGVKD. The CDR3 consists of 15 residues. CDR3 loop: CAISDPGQNTGELFF. The CDR3 bases are TGTGCCATCAGTGACCCGGGACAGAACACCGGGGAGCTGTTTTTT.

V and J are TRBV20-1 and TRBJ2-7; 10 bases agree with TRBD1. The CDR3 contains 14 residues. Per germline, CDR1 DFQATT and CDR2 SNEGSKA (reference sequence). The trim removed 6 bases at V and 3 bases at J, leaving 8 bases unmatched. CDR3 sequence (DNA): TGCAGTGCCCCCCATGGGGACAGGGGCTACGAGCAGTACTTC. Its translation: CSAPHGDRGYEQYF.